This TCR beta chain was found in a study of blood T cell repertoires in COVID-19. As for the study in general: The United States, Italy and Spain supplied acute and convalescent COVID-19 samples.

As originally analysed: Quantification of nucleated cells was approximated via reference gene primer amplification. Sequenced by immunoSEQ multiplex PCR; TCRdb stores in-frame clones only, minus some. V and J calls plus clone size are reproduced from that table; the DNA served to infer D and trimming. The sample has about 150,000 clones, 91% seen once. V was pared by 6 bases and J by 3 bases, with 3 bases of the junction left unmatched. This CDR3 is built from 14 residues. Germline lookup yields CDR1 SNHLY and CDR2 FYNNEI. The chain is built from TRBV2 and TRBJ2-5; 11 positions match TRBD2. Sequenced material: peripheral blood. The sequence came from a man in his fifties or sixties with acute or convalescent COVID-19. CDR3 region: CASRVTSGEETQYF. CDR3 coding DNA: TGTGCCAGCAGGGTGACTAGCGGGGAAGAGACCCAGTACTTC.